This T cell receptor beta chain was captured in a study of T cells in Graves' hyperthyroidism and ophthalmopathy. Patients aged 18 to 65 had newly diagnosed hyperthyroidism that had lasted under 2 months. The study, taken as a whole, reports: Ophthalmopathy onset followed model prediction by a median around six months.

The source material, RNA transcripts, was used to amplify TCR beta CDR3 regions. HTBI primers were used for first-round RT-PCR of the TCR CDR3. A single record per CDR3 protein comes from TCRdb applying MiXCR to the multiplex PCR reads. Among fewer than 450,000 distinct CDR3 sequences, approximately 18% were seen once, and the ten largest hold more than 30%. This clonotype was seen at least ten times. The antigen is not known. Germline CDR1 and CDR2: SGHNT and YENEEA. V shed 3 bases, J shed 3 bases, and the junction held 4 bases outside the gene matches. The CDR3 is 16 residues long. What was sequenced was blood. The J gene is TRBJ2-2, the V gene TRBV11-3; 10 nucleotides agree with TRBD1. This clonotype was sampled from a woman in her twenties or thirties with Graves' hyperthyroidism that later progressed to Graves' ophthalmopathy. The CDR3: CASSFSGTGDTGELFF. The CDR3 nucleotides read TGTGCCAGCAGCTTTTCCGGGACAGGGGACACCGGGGAGCTGTTTTTT.